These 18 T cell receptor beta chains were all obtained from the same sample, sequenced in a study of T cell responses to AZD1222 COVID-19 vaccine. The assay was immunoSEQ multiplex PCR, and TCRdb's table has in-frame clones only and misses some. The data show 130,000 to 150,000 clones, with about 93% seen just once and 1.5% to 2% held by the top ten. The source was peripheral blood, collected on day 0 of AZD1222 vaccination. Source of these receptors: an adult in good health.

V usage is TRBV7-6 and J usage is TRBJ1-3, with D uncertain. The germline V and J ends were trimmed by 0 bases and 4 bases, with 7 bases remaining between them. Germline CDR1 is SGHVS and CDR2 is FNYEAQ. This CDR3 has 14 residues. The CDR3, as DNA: TGTGCCAGCAGCTTAGCGGGGAGGGGAAACACCATATATTTT. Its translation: CASSLAGRGNTIYF.

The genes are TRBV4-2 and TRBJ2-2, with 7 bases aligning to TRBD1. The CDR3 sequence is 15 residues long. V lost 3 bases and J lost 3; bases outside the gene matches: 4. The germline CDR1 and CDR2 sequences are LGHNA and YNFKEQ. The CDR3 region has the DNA TGTGCCAGCAGCCAGTCAGACAGGGACACCGGGGAGCTGTTTTTT. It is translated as CASSQSDRDTGELFF.

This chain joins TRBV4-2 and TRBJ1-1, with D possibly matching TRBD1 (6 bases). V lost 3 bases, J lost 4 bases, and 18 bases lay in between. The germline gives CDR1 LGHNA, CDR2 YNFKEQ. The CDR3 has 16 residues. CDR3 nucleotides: TGTGCCAGCAGCCACGGGACAAAGCGAGTGGGCACTGAAGCTTTCTTT. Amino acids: CASSHGTKRVGTEAFF.

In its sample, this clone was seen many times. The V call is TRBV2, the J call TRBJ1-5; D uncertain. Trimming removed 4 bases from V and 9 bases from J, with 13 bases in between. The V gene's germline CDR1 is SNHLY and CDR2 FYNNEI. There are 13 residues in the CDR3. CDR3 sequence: CASSALDGLPQHF. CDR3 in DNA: TGTGCCAGCAGTGCTCTGGACGGGTTGCCCCAGCATTTT.

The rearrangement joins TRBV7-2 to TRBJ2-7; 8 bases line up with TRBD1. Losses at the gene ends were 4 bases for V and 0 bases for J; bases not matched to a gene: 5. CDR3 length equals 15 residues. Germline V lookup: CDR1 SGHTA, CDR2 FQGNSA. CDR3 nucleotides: TGTGCCAGCAGCTCGTCCGGGACAGGCTCCTACGAGCAGTACTTC. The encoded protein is CASSSSGTGSYEQYF.

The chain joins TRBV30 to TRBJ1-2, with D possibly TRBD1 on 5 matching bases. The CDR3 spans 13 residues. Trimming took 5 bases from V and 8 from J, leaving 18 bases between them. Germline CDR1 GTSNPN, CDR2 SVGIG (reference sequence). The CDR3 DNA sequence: TGTGCCTGGGTCCCCGAGGGGCGAGGGGGCTACACCTTC. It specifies CAWVPEGRGGYTF.

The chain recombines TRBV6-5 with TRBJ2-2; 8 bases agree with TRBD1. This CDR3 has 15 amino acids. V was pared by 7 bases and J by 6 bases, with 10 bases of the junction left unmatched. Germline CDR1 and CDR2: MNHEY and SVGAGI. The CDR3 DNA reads TGTGCCAGCACTGGGTCAGGGGGCGTCGCCGGGGAGCTGTTTTTT. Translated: CASTGSGGVAGELFF.

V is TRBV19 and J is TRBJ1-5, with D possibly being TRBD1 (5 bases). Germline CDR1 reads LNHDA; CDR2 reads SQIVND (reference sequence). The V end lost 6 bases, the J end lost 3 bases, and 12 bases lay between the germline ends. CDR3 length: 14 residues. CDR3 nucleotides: TGTGCCAGTAGCCCGAGGGGACCCAATCAGCCCCAGCATTTT. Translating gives CASSPRGPNQPQHF.

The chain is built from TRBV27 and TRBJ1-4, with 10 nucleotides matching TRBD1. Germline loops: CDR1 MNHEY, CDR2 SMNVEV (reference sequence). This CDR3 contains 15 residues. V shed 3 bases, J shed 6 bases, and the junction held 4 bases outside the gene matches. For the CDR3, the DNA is TGTGCCAGCAGTTTTACGACAGGGGGCTATGAAAAACTGTTTTTT. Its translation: CASSFTTGGYEKLFF.

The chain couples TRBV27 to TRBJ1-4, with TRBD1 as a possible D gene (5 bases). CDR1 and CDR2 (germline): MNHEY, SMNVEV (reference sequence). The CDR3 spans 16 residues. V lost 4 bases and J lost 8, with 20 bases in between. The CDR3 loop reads CASSSLGTGEREKLFF. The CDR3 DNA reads TGTGCCAGCAGTTCCCTAGGCACAGGCGAAAGGGAAAAACTGTTTTTT. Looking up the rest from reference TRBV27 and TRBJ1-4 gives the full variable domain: EAQVTQNPRYLITVTGKKLTVTCSQNMNHEYMSWYRQDPGLGLRQIYYSMNVEVTDKGDVPEGYKVSRKEKRNFPLILESPSPNQTSLYFCASSSLGTGEREKLFFGSGTQLSVL.

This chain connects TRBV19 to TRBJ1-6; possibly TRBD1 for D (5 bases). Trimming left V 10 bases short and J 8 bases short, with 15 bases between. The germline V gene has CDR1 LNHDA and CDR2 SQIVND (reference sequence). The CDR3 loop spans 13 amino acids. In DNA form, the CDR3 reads TGTGCCACCGCGGACAAGGCCCATTCACCCCTCCACTTT. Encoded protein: CATADKAHSPLHF.

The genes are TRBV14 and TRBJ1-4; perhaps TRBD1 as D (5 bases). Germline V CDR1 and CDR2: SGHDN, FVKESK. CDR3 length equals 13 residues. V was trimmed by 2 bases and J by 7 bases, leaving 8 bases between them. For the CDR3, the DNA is TGTGCCAGCAGCCAATATGGGACTGAAAAACTGTTTTTT. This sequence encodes CASSQYGTEKLFF.

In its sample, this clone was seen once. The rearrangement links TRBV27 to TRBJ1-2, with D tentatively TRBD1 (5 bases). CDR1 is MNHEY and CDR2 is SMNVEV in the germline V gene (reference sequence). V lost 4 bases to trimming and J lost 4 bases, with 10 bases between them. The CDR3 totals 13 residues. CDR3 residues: CASSSGTVYGYTF. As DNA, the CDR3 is TGTGCCAGCAGTTCGGGGACGGTCTATGGCTACACCTTC.

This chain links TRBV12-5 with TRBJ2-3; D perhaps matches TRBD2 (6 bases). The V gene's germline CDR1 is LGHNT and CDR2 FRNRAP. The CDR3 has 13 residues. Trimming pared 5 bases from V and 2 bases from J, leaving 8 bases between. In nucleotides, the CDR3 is TGTGCTAGTGGTAGGGACTTCACAGATACGCAGTATTTT. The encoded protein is CASGRDFTDTQYF. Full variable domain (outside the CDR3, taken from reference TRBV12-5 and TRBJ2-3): DARVTQTPRHKVTEMGQEVTMRCQPILGHNTVFWYRQTMMQGLELLAYFRNRAPLDDSGMPKDRFSAEMPDATLATLKIQPSEPRDSAVYFCASGRDFTDTQYFGPGTRLTVL.

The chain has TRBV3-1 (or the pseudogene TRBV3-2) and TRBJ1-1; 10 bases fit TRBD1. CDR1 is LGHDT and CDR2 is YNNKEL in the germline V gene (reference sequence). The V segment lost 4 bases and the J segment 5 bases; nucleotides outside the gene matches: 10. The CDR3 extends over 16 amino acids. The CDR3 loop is CASSRYSTGGTTEAFF. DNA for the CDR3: TGTGCCAGCAGCCGCTATTCGACAGGGGGCACGACTGAAGCTTTCTTT.

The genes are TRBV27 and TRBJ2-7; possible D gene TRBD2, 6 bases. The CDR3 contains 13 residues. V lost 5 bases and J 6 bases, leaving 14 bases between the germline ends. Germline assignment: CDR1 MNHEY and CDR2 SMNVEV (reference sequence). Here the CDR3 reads CASSAREEFEQYF. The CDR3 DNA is TGTGCCAGCAGTGCCAGGGAGGAGTTCGAGCAGTACTTC.

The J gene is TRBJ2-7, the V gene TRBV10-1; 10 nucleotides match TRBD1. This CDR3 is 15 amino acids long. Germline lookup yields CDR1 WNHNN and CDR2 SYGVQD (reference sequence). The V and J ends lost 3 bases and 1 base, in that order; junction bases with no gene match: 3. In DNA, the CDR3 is TGCGCCAGCAGTGACCCGGACAGGGGGTCCTACGAGCAGTACTTC. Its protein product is CASSDPDRGSYEQYF.

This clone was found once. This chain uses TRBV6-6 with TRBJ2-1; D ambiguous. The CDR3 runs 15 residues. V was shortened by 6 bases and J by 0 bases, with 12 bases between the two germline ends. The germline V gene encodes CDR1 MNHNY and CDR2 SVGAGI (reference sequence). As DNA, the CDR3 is TGTGCCAGCAGCTCGCTAGGTGCCTCCTACAATGAGCAGTTCTTC. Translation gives CASSSLGASYNEQFF.